The sequence of this T cell receptor beta chain was determined in a study of blood T cell repertoires in COVID-19. Across the whole study: Samples came from the United States, Italy and Spain, spanning acute and convalescent COVID-19. The analysed material was cDNA or gDNA that came from T cells, B-cell-depleted T cells, or PBMCs.

As handled by the study authors: The assay estimated nucleated cells by amplifying reference gene primers. Produced via immunoSEQ multiplex PCR; TCRdb's table is partial and in-frame only. V and J calls and clone size are given by that table; D and trimming were obtained from the DNA. Found here are 85,000 to 130,000 clones, about 79% of them singletons; the top ten hold 6.2%. Enrolled during active infection, Seattle patients were then followed longitudinally. Germline V gene sequence: CDR1 MDHEN, CDR2 SYDVKM. The V and J ends lost 7 bases and 0 bases respectively, with 16 bases between them. This CDR3 spans 16 amino acids.

This sequence originates from a man older than 75 with COVID-19, enrolled during active disease. The sample taken for sequencing was peripheral blood. This sequence joins TRBV28 and TRBJ2-1; TRBD2 is a possible D gene (6 bases). The CDR3 nucleotides are TGTGCCAGCATCCAGGACGGGAGCGACTCCTACAATGAGCAGTTCTTC. Its protein is CASIQDGSDSYNEQFF.